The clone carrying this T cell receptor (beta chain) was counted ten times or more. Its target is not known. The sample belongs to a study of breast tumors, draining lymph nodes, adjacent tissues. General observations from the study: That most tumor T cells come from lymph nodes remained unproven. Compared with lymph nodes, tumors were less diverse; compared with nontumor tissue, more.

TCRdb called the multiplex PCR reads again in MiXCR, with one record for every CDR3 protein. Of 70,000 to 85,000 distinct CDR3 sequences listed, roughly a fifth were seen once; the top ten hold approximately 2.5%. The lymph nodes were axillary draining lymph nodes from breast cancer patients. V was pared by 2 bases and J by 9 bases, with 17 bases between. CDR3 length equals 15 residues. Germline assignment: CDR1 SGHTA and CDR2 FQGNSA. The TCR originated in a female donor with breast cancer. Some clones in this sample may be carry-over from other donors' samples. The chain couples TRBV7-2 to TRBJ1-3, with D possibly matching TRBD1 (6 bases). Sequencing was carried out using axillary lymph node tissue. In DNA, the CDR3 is TGTGCCAGCAGCTTACTGACAGGCTTGGGAGGCACCATATATTTT. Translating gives CASSLLTGLGGTIYF.